Below are 20 T cell receptor beta chains sequenced from a single sample in a study of CD8 T cells in Susac syndrome. RNA totalling about 0.45 to 1 ug underwent reverse transcription with random hexamers. From the immunoSEQ multiplex PCR reads, TCRdb called clonotypes with MiXCR, one entry per CDR3 protein. The sample has over 95,000 distinct CDR3 sequences; roughly 91% are singletons. The sequenced sample was CD4+ T cells from PBMCs. Every receptor here comes from a human donor in good health.

The rearrangement uses TRBV20-1 and TRBJ2-1, with D perhaps TRBD2 (5 bases). This CDR3 spans 12 amino acids. V was pared by 6 bases and J by 10 bases, with 16 bases between. Germline CDR1 reads DFQATT; CDR2 reads SNEGSKA (reference sequence). The CDR3 nucleotides are TGCAGTGCCGCCCGGGGTCGCGAGGAGCAGTTCTTC. Translating it yields CSAARGREEQFF.

The J gene is TRBJ2-2, the V gene TRBV12-3 or TRBV12-4, with a possible D match to TRBD2 (5 bases). V lost 6 bases and J lost 7, with 15 bases in between. The CDR3 is 14 amino acids. The CDR3 region has the DNA TGTGCCAGCAGGCTCGGGGTTCCGGACGGGGAGCTGTTTTTT. Its protein product is CASRLGVPDGELFF.

This chain uses TRBV27 with TRBJ2-2; 9 nucleotides match TRBD1. This CDR3 contains 13 residues. The V gene end was trimmed by 4 bases and the J gene end by 10 bases; junction bases not matched to a gene: 4. Germline lookup yields CDR1 MNHEY and CDR2 SMNVEV (reference sequence). CDR3 DNA: TGTGCCAGCAGTTCGGGACAGGGTCCGGAGCTGTTTTTT. Translating it yields CASSSGQGPELFF.

The chain carries TRBV12-3 or TRBV12-4 and TRBJ2-7, with D perhaps matching TRBD2 (6 bases). V lost 2 bases and J 3 bases, leaving 17 bases between the germline ends. The CDR3 totals 16 residues. The CDR3 sequence is CASSLKLRELDYEQYF. Here the CDR3 DNA reads TGTGCCAGCAGTTTAAAGTTACGGGAGTTGGACTACGAGCAGTACTTC.

This chain connects TRBV7-9 to TRBJ2-7; D unresolved. Trimming left V 3 bases short and J 5 bases short, with 14 bases between. In germline, CDR1 is SEHNR, CDR2 FQNEAQ (reference sequence). This CDR3 has 14 amino acids. CDR3 loop: CASSFQAYTHEQYF. The CDR3 DNA sequence: TGTGCCAGCAGCTTCCAAGCGTACACCCACGAGCAGTACTTC.

The rearrangement links TRBV7-9 to TRBJ2-7; a possible D gene is TRBD2 (6 bases). The CDR3 totals 13 residues. V was clipped by 0 bases and J by 6 bases, with 9 bases between them. Germline V gene sequence: CDR1 SEHNR, CDR2 FQNEAQ (reference sequence). The DNA for the CDR3 is TGTGCCAGCAGCTTAGCGAGGGAGGCCGAGCAGTACTTC. Amino acids: CASSLAREAEQYF. Drawing the rest from reference TRBV7-9 and TRBJ2-7, the complete variable domain is DTGVSQNPRHKITKRGQNVTFRCDPISEHNRLYWYRQTLGQGPEFLTYFQNEAQLEKSRLLSDRFSAERPKGSFSTLEIQRTEQGDSAMYLCASSLAREAEQYFGPGTRLTVT.

The V call is TRBV4-2, the J call TRBJ2-7; the D gene is possibly TRBD2 (6 bases). The length of the CDR3 is 17 residues. Germline-derived CDR1 and CDR2 are LGHNA and YNFKEQ. Trimming took 1 base from V and 6 from J, leaving 22 bases between them. The CDR3 region is CASSQGTGSTSSGEQYF. The CDR3 region has the DNA TGTGCCAGCAGCCAAGGAACGGGGTCGACTAGTTCGGGCGAGCAGTACTTC.

The V and J genes are TRBV9 and TRBJ2-3; D is perhaps TRBD1 (6 bases). CDR1 is SGDLS and CDR2 is YYNGEE in the germline V gene. Trimming removed 0 bases from V and 2 bases from J, with 25 bases in between. The CDR3 covers 20 residues. CDR3 nucleotide sequence: TGTGCCAGCAGCGTAGGAATTGGGGGCACCCCGCAGGGGCACACAGATACGCAGTATTTT. The encoded protein is CASSVGIGGTPQGHTDTQYF.

V gene TRBV5-4 combines with J gene TRBJ2-6; D may match TRBD1 or TRBD2 (6 bases each). Deletions cut 3 bases from V and 2 bases from J, with 15 bases between. Germline values: CDR1 SGHNT, CDR2 YYREEE (reference sequence). This CDR3 comprises 17 residues. The CDR3 sequence: CASSSDAGTTGANVLTF. DNA of the CDR3: TGTGCCAGCAGCTCGGATGCGGGGACAACTGGGGCCAACGTCCTGACTTTC. The full variable domain, completed using reference TRBV5-4 and TRBJ2-6, is ETGVTQSPTHLIKTRGQQVTLRCSSQSGHNTVSWYQQALGQGPQFIFQYYREEENGRGNFPPRFSGLQFPNYSSELNVNALELDDSALYLCASSSDAGTTGANVLTFGAGSRLTVL.

CDR3 protein: CAWNREPGANVLTF. DNA of the CDR3: TGTGCCTGGAACAGGGAGCCTGGGGCCAACGTCCTGACTTTC. The rearrangement joins TRBV30 to TRBJ2-6; possibly TRBD1 for D (6 bases). Trimming removed 4 bases at V and 2 bases at J, with 9 bases between. The CDR3 sequence is 14 residues long. CDR1 GTSNPN and CDR2 SVGIG come from the germline V gene (reference sequence).

This clonotype appeared a few times. The chain employs TRBV12-3 or TRBV12-4 and TRBJ2-7, with D tentatively TRBD1 (5 bases). CDR3 length: 14 amino acids. V gave up 1 base and J gave up 4 bases, with 11 bases separating them. The CDR3 sequence: CASSLGRDVYEQYF. CDR3 nucleotides: TGTGCCAGCAGTTTAGGCAGGGATGTTTACGAGCAGTACTTC.

This clonotype was seen just once. V and J are TRBV29-1 and TRBJ1-1; 7 positions agree with TRBD1. Germline values: CDR1 SQVTM, CDR2 ANQGSEA. V lost 6 bases, J lost 2 bases, and 3 bases stayed unmatched. The CDR3 has 12 amino acids. CDR3 nucleotide sequence: TGCAGCGTGGACAGGAAAAACACTGAAGCTTTCTTT. Its translation is CSVDRKNTEAFF.

The rearrangement links TRBV6-2 or TRBV6-3 to TRBJ2-1; 7 bases map to TRBD2. CDR1 and CDR2 (germline): MNHEY, SVGEGT. J lost 2 bases, V lost 5 bases, and 6 bases had no gene match. The CDR3 contains 15 residues. The CDR3: CASSPTSIPYNEQFF. Here the CDR3 DNA reads TGTGCCAGCAGTCCGACTAGCATCCCCTACAATGAGCAGTTCTTC.

This chain connects TRBV11-3 to TRBJ2-7; 14 bases map to TRBD2. This CDR3 has 17 residues. With 5 bases clipped from V and 4 bases from J, the junction kept 10 bases outside the gene matches. The germline V gene has CDR1 SGHNT and CDR2 YENEEA. In DNA form, the CDR3 reads TGTGCCAGCAGCCTGACCGGGACTAGCGGGAGTTTATACGAGCAGTACTTC. As protein: CASSLTGTSGSLYEQYF.

The chain couples TRBV19 to TRBJ1-2; 7 nucleotides agree with TRBD1. J was trimmed by 4 bases and V by 5 bases; bases with no gene match: 1. Per germline, CDR1 LNHDA and CDR2 SQIVND (reference sequence). The CDR3 covers 12 residues. For the CDR3, the DNA is TGTGCCAGTAGTCGGGACAGCTATGGCTACACCTTC. Protein sequence: CASSRDSYGYTF.

This clonotype showed up just a few times. V and J are TRBV4-2 and TRBJ2-2, with 8 bases aligning to TRBD2. Germline trimming cut 8 bases from V and 7 bases from J; bases unmatched to any gene: 9. Germline V gene sequence: CDR1 LGHNA, CDR2 YNFKEQ. This CDR3 comprises 14 residues. The CDR3, as DNA: TGTGCCAGCCGATCTCGGGAGGGAGGCGGGGAGCTGTTTTTT. Its protein is CASRSREGGGELFF.

CDR3: CASSALAGGLFANTGELFF. CDR3 coding DNA: TGTGCCAGCAGTGCCCTAGCGGGGGGTCTATTCGCGAACACCGGGGAGCTGTTTTTT. V usage is TRBV6-1 and J usage is TRBJ2-2; 11 bases are shared with TRBD2. Germline values: CDR1 MNHNS, CDR2 SASEGT. The V and J ends lost 4 bases and 0 bases, in that order; junction bases with no gene match: 10. The CDR3 is 19 amino acids.

The gene calls are TRBV7-8 and TRBJ2-1, with TRBD2 identical over 13 bases. Germline V CDR1 and CDR2: SGHVS, FQNEAQ. Trimming cost V 2 bases and J 4 bases; bases outside gene matches: 2. The CDR3 is 16 amino acids. The CDR3 region is CASSLRGLAGYNEQFF. The DNA for the CDR3 is TGTGCCAGCAGCTTAAGGGGACTAGCGGGGTACAATGAGCAGTTCTTC.

This chain uses TRBV20-1 with TRBJ2-7; D perhaps matches TRBD1 (5 bases). Germline V gene data show CDR1 as DFQATT and CDR2 as SNEGSKA (reference sequence). This CDR3 has 13 amino acids. V dropped 0 bases and J dropped 4 bases, with 10 bases sitting between them. Here the CDR3 reads CSARDSGIYEQYF. Written as DNA, the CDR3 is TGCAGTGCTAGAGATTCAGGGATTTACGAGCAGTACTTC.

In the case of this clonotype: The DNA is omitted, as the CDR3 cannot be located on it reliably, and the CDR3 follows TCRdb's listing. The chain is built from TRBV29-1 and TRBJ2-1. Termini included, the CDR3 measures 13 amino acids. The germline CDR1 and CDR2 sequences are SQVTM and ANQGSEA. The CDR3 reads CSVAAGSYNEQSF.